The TCR beta chain under discussion was sequenced for a study of T cells in Graves' hyperthyroidism and ophthalmopathy (dated by TCRdb to between 2017 and 2020). About the investigation overall: Peripheral blood samples were taken at the time of initial diagnosis, prior to any treatment. A discovery cohort of about 95 patients, approximately 44 with Graves' ophthalmopathy and approximately 57 with stable Graves' hyperthyroidism, was used to find distinguishing TCR V-J signatures. Whether ophthalmopathy could be predicted prospectively was tested in an independent validation cohort made up of fewer than 20 hyperthyroidism patients plus 17 patients who later progressed to ophthalmopathy. The 100 discovery patients were randomly split 7:3 into training and test sets. In addition, the study compared T-cell repertoires in thyroid tissue and in blood from about 6 Graves' hyperthyroidism patients. After blood sampling, hyperthyroidism patients were treated with methimazole at a starting dose of 30 mg daily, and ophthalmopathy patients were treated with high-dose intravenous methylprednisolone. The paper describes TCR Vbeta CDR3 sequencing of 135 peripheral blood samples, made up of approximately 40 ophthalmopathy patients, 70 to 75 hyperthyroidism patients and 17 progressor patients. Results and caveats for the whole study, not just this receptor: In validation, the model predicted progression to ophthalmopathy with just under 71% sensitivity and about 73% specificity, a median of around 6.6 months before onset. Blood samples also contained most of the expanded thyroid clonotypes (frequency above 0.001), which suggests that blood repertoires may reflect thyroid immune responses. A model built on a 13 V-J signature distinguished ophthalmopathy from stable hyperthyroidism, reaching roughly 88% sensitivity and about 81% specificity in cross-validation and 80%/75% in testing. No statistical method was used to set the sample size in advance, and investigators knew the group allocation.

The TCR beta CDR3 regions were amplified from the RNA transcripts. For the first round of RT-PCR on the TCR CDR3, the HTBI primer set was used together with the Qiagen OneStep RT-PCR kit. Libraries were constructed in a second round of multiplex PCR, after which size selection and purification were carried out. The libraries were sequenced on an Illumina HiSeq2000 using paired-end 100 bp reads. The paper's processing steps were these. Raw data were processed with SOAPnuke, discarding reads with adapters, uncalled bases, mean Phred below 15, or no exact constant-primer or identifier match. COPE v1.2.5 was used to merge high-quality paired reads, and clonotypes were defined as unique nucleotide sequences. Clonotypes were aligned to IMGT TRBV, TRBD and TRBJ reference segments using MiTCR v1.1. Analysis was restricted to V-J combinations with a frequency above 0.0001, which covered roughly 99% of repertoires. A TCS score was defined as the ratio between F50 (clonal expansion) and ExV (chaos), using BLOSUM62-based TCRdist between CDR3 peptides within each V-J. Welch's t-statistics and random forest reduced around 520 V-J features to about 12, which were used in a naive Bayes classifier (R e1071). The raw public data were reprocessed by TCRdb itself: fastp quality trimming at Q25, MiXCR clonotype calling, in-frame beta chains only. Entries are consolidated by CDR3 protein sequence, retaining the most common genes and DNA. The authors' filters were not applied to this entry. This sample gives around 350,000 distinct CDR3 sequences in total; about 18% of them show up just once. Around 3.4% of the sample is in the top ten clones.

At the junction V is shortened by 0 bases and J by 3 bases; bases outside the gene matches: 6. As encoded in the germline V gene, CDR1 is MNHEY while CDR2 is SVGAGI. Its CDR3 holds 16 amino acids, cysteine through phenylalanine. Of the read, only the CDR3 DNA is kept; its 48 bases are in frame from base 1. Graves' hyperthyroidism was defined as stable when no progression to ophthalmopathy occurred over 18 months of follow-up. The hyperthyroidism patients were between 18 and 65 years old and newly diagnosed, with a disease duration of less than 2 months. Any patient with an uncontrolled infection, another autoimmune disease, pregnancy or lactation was excluded. Diagnoses were based on clinical symptoms, serum thyroxine and TRAb, thyroid ultrasound and orbital computed tomography. Ficoll-Paque density gradient centrifugation was used to isolate PBMCs from 9.5 to 10 ml of fresh peripheral blood. Total RNA was extracted using Trizol reagent, and RNA quality was assessed on an Agilent 2100 Bioanalyzer.

At least ten counts were recorded for this clonotype. Its antigen is still unknown. No much larger clonotype is one base removed from it; base qualities were not supplied. Sequenced material: blood. The receptor was isolated from a woman aged 18-29 years with Graves' hyperthyroidism. The sequence is built from TRBV6-5 and TRBJ1-1; 8 central nucleotides agree with TRBD1. At the DNA level, the sequence is TGTGCCAGCAGTTACTCCGGCCAGGGGGCGGACACTGAAGCTTTCTTT. Its protein product is CASSYSGQGADTEAFF.